The present TCR beta chain was sequenced within a study of T cell responses to AZD1222 COVID-19 vaccine. Whole-study results and caveats: White British ancestry dominated among donors, who included more females, and clonal diversity was possibly underestimated.

Repertoires were generated with immunoSEQ multiplex PCR, while TCRdb's copy carries only in-frame clones and drops some. The sample includes approximately 190,000 clones, about 92% seen only once; the top ten take 3.5% to 4%. For this clone: Its antigen is still unknown.

This TCR derives from an adult who received the MenACWY meningococcal vaccine as a control. The source material was peripheral blood, sampled 28 days after the second dose of the MenACWY control vaccine.

This CDR3 reads CASSLEVRELVSYNSPLHF. The CDR3 DNA reads as TGTGCCAGCAGCTTAGAGGTCAGGGAGCTGGTGTCCTATAATTCACCCCTCCACTTT. The chain recombines TRBV7-8 with TRBJ1-6; D might be TRBD1 (5 bases). With 1 base removed from V and 1 base from J, the gap between germline ends came to 17 bases. The CDR3 extends over 19 amino acids. CDR1 is SGHVS, CDR2 FQNEAQ, per germline.